This is a list of T cell receptor beta chains from one sample in a study of beta chain features in type 1 diabetes. Clones were sequenced by immunoSEQ multiplex PCR, and TCRdb holds only the in-frame ones, with some missing. The sample records hundreds of thousands of clones, around an eighth being singletons. The sequencing sample was made of naive CD4+ T cells from blood. All receptors derive from a young man with type 1 diabetes. The conserved cysteine and the conserved F or W are not part of the CDR3 here. Each record gives: J gene, V gene, D gene, CDR3 length, CDR3 protein. A D gene is named only where the DNA matches it firmly.

j_gene: TRBJ2-1; v_gene: TRBV10-2; d_gene: NA; len: 10; CDR3aa: ASSGSGHEQF
j_gene: TRBJ1-1; v_gene: TRBV10-1; d_gene: NA; len: 11; CDR3aa: ASSEMPALEAF
j_gene: TRBJ2-1; v_gene: TRBV6-5; d_gene: NA; len: 12; CDR3aa: ASSFGTANNEQF
j_gene: TRBJ1-1; v_gene: TRBV6-5; d_gene: NA; len: 12; CDR3aa: ASSYSRWGLEAF
j_gene: TRBJ1-6; v_gene: TRBV5-8; d_gene: NA; len: 15; CDR3aa: ASSPPSWDYFNSPLH
j_gene: TRBJ2-7; v_gene: TRBV5-1; d_gene: NA; len: 12; CDR3aa: ASSWGKPPYEQY
j_gene: TRBJ1-3; v_gene: TRBV9; d_gene: NA; len: 16; CDR3aa: ASSVGGSEGYSGNTIY
j_gene: TRBJ1-2; v_gene: TRBV10-2; d_gene: NA; len: 11; CDR3aa: ASSTQVNYGYT
j_gene: TRBJ2-3; v_gene: TRBV7-9; d_gene: TRBD2; len: 13; CDR3aa: ASSPGTSGGDTQY
j_gene: TRBJ2-3; v_gene: TRBV10-3; d_gene: NA; len: 12; CDR3aa: AIRRDSPTDTQY
j_gene: TRBJ1-1; v_gene: TRBV7-9; d_gene: NA; len: 12; CDR3aa: ASSLGNPLAEAF
j_gene: TRBJ2-7; v_gene: TRBV5-1; d_gene: TRBD1; len: 13; CDR3aa: ASSPSTGKRYEQY
j_gene: TRBJ1-2; v_gene: TRBV6-5; d_gene: NA; len: 10; CDR3aa: ASTPGYYGYT
j_gene: TRBJ2-7; v_gene: TRBV29-1; d_gene: NA; len: 10; CDR3aa: SVDTGTYEQY
j_gene: TRBJ1-1; v_gene: TRBV6-4; d_gene: NA; len: 11; CDR3aa: ASRNYENTEAF
j_gene: TRBJ2-1; v_gene: TRBV15; d_gene: NA; len: 13; CDR3aa: ATSRVGGPGGEQF
j_gene: TRBJ1-2; v_gene: TRBV7-9; d_gene: NA; len: 13; CDR3aa: ASSLAVRHNYGYT
j_gene: TRBJ2-7; v_gene: TRBV13; d_gene: NA; len: 10; CDR3aa: ASSLVGEGKY
j_gene: TRBJ1-4; v_gene: TRBV29-1; d_gene: NA; len: 9; CDR3aa: AGRTNEKLF
j_gene: TRBJ2-1; v_gene: TRBV5-1; d_gene: NA; len: 11; CDR3aa: ASSLGGPNEQF
j_gene: TRBJ1-2; v_gene: TRBV11-2; d_gene: NA; len: 12; CDR3aa: ASSLHRANYGYT
j_gene: TRBJ2-7; v_gene: TRBV28; d_gene: NA; len: 10; CDR3aa: ASRSQGFEQY
j_gene: TRBJ2-4; v_gene: TRBV30; d_gene: NA; len: 9; CDR3aa: AWSVRKLQY
j_gene: TRBJ1-1; v_gene: TRBV27; d_gene: NA; len: 13; CDR3aa: ASSLSTVVGTEAF
j_gene: TRBJ2-5; v_gene: TRBV5-1; d_gene: TRBD2; len: 13; CDR3aa: ASSFLAGGSGAQY
j_gene: TRBJ1-1; v_gene: TRBV18; d_gene: NA; len: 10; CDR3aa: ASSQGNTEAF
j_gene: TRBJ1-6; v_gene: TRBV23-1; d_gene: NA; len: 17; CDR3aa: ASSQVMSPDGEGNSPLH
j_gene: TRBJ2-5; v_gene: TRBV4-1; d_gene: NA; len: 9; CDR3aa: ASSQLATQY
j_gene: TRBJ2-7; v_gene: TRBV4-2; d_gene: NA; len: 10; CDR3aa: ASSQPGVEQY
j_gene: TRBJ1-5; v_gene: TRBV9; d_gene: NA; len: 13; CDR3aa: ASSVGGSSNQPQH
j_gene: TRBJ1-1; v_gene: TRBV7-9; d_gene: NA; len: 11; CDR3aa: ASSLAGNTEAF
j_gene: TRBJ2-7; v_gene: TRBV7-9; d_gene: NA; len: 12; CDR3aa: ASSLSSSSYEQY
j_gene: TRBJ2-7; v_gene: TRBV5-1; d_gene: TRBD1; len: 12; CDR3aa: ASSLWDSSYEQY
j_gene: TRBJ2-1; v_gene: TRBV4-2; d_gene: TRBD2; len: 12; CDR3aa: ASSPTRGGGEQF
j_gene: TRBJ2-1; v_gene: TRBV9; d_gene: NA; len: 12; CDR3aa: ASSVGVPYNEQF
j_gene: TRBJ2-3; v_gene: TRBV9; d_gene: TRBD2; len: 12; CDR3aa: ASSALAGGNTQY
j_gene: TRBJ2-7; v_gene: TRBV30; d_gene: TRBD2; len: 12; CDR3aa: AWSIAGALYEQY
j_gene: TRBJ1-4; v_gene: TRBV9; d_gene: TRBD1; len: 14; CDR3aa: ASSGQGAATNEKLF
j_gene: TRBJ1-3; v_gene: TRBV7-8; d_gene: NA; len: 10; CDR3aa: ASSPFENTIY
j_gene: TRBJ1-2; v_gene: TRBV6-6; d_gene: NA; len: 14; CDR3aa: ASSPPWEGGGSGYT
j_gene: TRBJ1-6; v_gene: TRBV5-1; d_gene: TRBD1; len: 16; CDR3aa: ASSLDPVTGSNNSPLH
j_gene: TRBJ2-1; v_gene: TRBV29-1; d_gene: TRBD2; len: 14; CDR3aa: SVHWRLALRNNEQF
j_gene: TRBJ2-7; v_gene: TRBV5-1; d_gene: NA; len: 13; CDR3aa: ASSLVPGATYEQY
j_gene: TRBJ2-1; v_gene: TRBV19; d_gene: TRBD2; len: 15; CDR3aa: ASSIVGLAGNYNEQF
j_gene: TRBJ2-1; v_gene: TRBV19; d_gene: NA; len: 13; CDR3aa: ASSTLDRDYNEQF
j_gene: TRBJ2-5; v_gene: TRBV5-6; d_gene: TRBD1; len: 15; CDR3aa: ASSAGQGPRYQETQY
j_gene: TRBJ2-3; v_gene: TRBV9; d_gene: TRBD1; len: 13; CDR3aa: ASSVRTGSTDTQY
j_gene: TRBJ2-1; v_gene: TRBV4-1; d_gene: TRBD1; len: 15; CDR3aa: ASSQTKGQRVYNEQF
j_gene: TRBJ2-5; v_gene: TRBV6-1; d_gene: NA; len: 12; CDR3aa: ASSEGGVGETQY
j_gene: TRBJ2-2; v_gene: TRBV7-8; d_gene: NA; len: 9; CDR3aa: ASSLDGELF
j_gene: TRBJ2-1; v_gene: TRBV9; d_gene: NA; len: 12; CDR3aa: ASSPPGLGDEQF
j_gene: TRBJ1-6; v_gene: TRBV4-1; d_gene: NA; len: 14; CDR3aa: ASSQGLAGGYSPLH
j_gene: TRBJ2-1; v_gene: TRBV7-9; d_gene: TRBD2; len: 14; CDR3aa: ASSLRLAGDYNEQF
j_gene: TRBJ2-5; v_gene: TRBV7-3; d_gene: NA; len: 12; CDR3aa: ASSLGPVQETQY
j_gene: TRBJ2-7; v_gene: TRBV5-1; d_gene: TRBD1; len: 16; CDR3aa: ASSSKGGQGVSFYEQY